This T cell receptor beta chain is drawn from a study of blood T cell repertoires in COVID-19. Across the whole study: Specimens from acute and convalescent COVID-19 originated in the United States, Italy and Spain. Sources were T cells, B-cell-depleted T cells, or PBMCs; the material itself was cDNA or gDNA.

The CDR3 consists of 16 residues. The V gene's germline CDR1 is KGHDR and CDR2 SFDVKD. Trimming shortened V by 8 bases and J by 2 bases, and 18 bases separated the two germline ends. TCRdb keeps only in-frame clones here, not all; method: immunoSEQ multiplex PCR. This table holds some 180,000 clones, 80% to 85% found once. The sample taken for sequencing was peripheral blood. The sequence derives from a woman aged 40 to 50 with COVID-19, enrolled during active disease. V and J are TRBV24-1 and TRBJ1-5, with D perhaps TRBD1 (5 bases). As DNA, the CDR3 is TGTGCCACCACTGAGTCCAGGGTAAGGGGCAATCAGCCCCAGCATTTT. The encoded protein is CATTESRVRGNQPQHF.